Listed below are T cell receptor beta chains from one sample, sequenced in a study of tumor-infiltrating lymphocytes in oesophageal squamous cell carcinoma. MiXCR, applied by TCRdb to the PCR reads, yields one record per CDR3 protein. Here the sample spans 10,000 to 15,000 distinct CDR3 sequences, approximately 45% being singletons. The sequenced sample was normal esophageal tissue next to the tumor. These receptors all stem from a male donor with esophageal squamous cell carcinoma. The CDR3 runs from the conserved cysteine through the conserved F or W. Size is stated for part of the rows, as once, few or many counts, or as a class when the clone is expanded.

- | TRBV7-2 | few | CASSLGPGGETQYF
TRBJ2-3 | TRBV24-1 | - | CATSDRGWADTQYF
TRBJ2-1 | TRBV7-6 | few | CASSWGGVNEQFF
TRBJ2-1 | TRBV7-3 | few | CASSSGLAGGHYEQFF
TRBJ2-3 | TRBV7-2 | few | CASSLGTDTQYF
- | TRBV7-6 | - | CASSGGQGFSGANVLTF
TRBJ2-1 | TRBV7-6 | - | CASSLDIWGGQFF
TRBJ2-5 | TRBV7-6 | few | CASSLGSGLAVQETQYF
TRBJ2-5 | TRBV7-4 | - | CASSILDGQIWRLVKETQYF
TRBJ2-1 | TRBV7-1 | - | CASRGGRGTWGNEQFF
- | TRBV6-6 | - | CASSYSPGRGEQYF
TRBJ2-3 | TRBV6-1 | medium-sized | CASSGLVAGKDTQYF
- | TRBV23-1 | - | CARILAGGSNLSYEQYF
TRBJ2-1 | TRBV11-2 | many | CASSPTSGRGNEQFF
TRBJ2-3 | TRBV27 | many | CASSFDQDTQYF
TRBJ2-2 | TRBV10-1 | many | CASSRQVAGELFF
TRBJ1-3 | TRBV18 | few | CASSLGQPNSGNTIYF
TRBJ2-1 | TRBV7-8 | few | CASIPMRENNEQFF
TRBJ2-1 | TRBV7-4 | - | CASSQTRDRVRNEQFF
- | TRBV14 | - | CTSSQDGTSGRFSYEQFF
- | TRBV12-3/TRBV12-4 | - | CASSTTSGSVYEQYF
TRBJ2-6 | TRBV4-2 | - | CASSQERGSGANVLTF
TRBJ2-1 | TRBV7-2 | few | CASSLQVRDEQFF
TRBJ1-5 | TRBV19 | few | CASRDSNQPQHF
TRBJ2-5 | TRBV7-7 | - | CASSTTFEDGETQYF
TRBJ2-5 | TRBV5-1 | few | CASSLAVLAGGETQYF
TRBJ2-3 | TRBV6-7 | medium-sized | CASSYSYRGGTDTQYF
TRBJ1-1 | TRBV10-3 | many | CAIRGRDTEAFF
TRBJ2-1 | TRBV7-9 | large | CASTADRDYNEQFF
TRBJ2-7 | TRBV18 | few | CASSPTDGSYEQYF
- | TRBV6-1 | - | CASKGLAGASFNEQFF
- | TRBV12-3/TRBV12-4 | - | CASSGLAGPRSSYNEQYF
TRBJ2-1 | TRBV20-1 | - | CSARDPPRNEQFF
TRBJ2-1 | TRBV7-2 | few | CASSDRTSGTRNEQFF
TRBJ2-3 | TRBV11-2 | - | CASSSLGVGTQYF
TRBJ1-2 | TRBV7-9 | medium-sized | CASTPGSGRGYTF
TRBJ2-1 | TRBV12-3/TRBV12-4 | few | CASSLDGALAEQFF
TRBJ2-5 | TRBV7-4 | few | CASSEGVIGETQYF
- | TRBV12-3/TRBV12-4 | - | CASSLPQGNNEQFF
TRBJ1-1 | TRBV7-3 | - | CASSLTPLRDTEAFF
- | TRBV12-5 | - | CASGLPTEPGETQYF
TRBJ2-5 | TRBV7-6 | few | CASSLKGQSAQYF
TRBJ2-5 | TRBV11-2 | medium-sized | CASSEQVKQYF
TRBJ2-1 | TRBV18 | many | CASSPPVAGGRDEQFF
TRBJ2-5 | TRBV7-2 | - | CASSLAGISTDTQYF
TRBJ2-2 | TRBV12-3/TRBV12-4 | medium-sized | CASRGQGPPGELFF